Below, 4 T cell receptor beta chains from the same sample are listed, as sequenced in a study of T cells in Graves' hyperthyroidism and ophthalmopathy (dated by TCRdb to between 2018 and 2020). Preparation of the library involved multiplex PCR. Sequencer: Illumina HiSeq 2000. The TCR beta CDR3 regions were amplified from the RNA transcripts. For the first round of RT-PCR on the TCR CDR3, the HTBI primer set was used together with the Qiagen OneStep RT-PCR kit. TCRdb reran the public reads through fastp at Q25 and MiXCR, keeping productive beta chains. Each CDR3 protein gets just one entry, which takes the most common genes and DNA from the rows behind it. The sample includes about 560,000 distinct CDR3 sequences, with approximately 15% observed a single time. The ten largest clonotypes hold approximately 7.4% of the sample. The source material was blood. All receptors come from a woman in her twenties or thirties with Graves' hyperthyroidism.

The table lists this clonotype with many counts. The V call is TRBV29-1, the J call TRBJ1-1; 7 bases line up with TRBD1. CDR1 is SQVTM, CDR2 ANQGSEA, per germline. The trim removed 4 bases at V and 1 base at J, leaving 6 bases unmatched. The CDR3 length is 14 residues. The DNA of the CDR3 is TGCAGCGTTGTCGGCCGGGACAGGAACACTGAAGCTTTCTTT. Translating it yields CSVVGRDRNTEAFF. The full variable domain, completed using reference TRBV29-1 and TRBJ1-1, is SAVISQKPSRDICQRGTSLTIQCQVDSQVTMMFWYRQQPGQSLTLIATANQGSEATYESGFVIDKFPISRPNLTFSTLTVSNMSPEDSSIYLCSVVGRDRNTEAFFGQGTRLTVV.

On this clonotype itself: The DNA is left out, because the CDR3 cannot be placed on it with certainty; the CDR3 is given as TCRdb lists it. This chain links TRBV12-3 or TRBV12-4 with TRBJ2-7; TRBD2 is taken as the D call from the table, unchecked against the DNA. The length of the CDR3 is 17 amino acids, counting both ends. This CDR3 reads CASRPTGTSSSGDEQYF.

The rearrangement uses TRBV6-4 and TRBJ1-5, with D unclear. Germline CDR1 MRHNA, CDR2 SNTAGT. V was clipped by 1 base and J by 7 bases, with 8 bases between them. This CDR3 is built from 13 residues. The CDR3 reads CASSDYPDQPQHF. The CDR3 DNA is TGTGCCAGCAGTGACTACCCCGACCAGCCCCAGCATTTT.

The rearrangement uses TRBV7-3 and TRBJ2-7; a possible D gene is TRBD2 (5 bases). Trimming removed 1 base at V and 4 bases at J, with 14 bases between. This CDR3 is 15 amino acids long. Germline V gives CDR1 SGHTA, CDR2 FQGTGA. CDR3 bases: TGTGCCAGCAGCTTAAGTTCGAGCGGTCCATACGAGCAGTACTTC. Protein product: CASSLSSSGPYEQYF.